The 26 T cell receptor beta chains presented below share a single source sample, sequenced in a study of T cells in Graves' hyperthyroidism and ophthalmopathy. TCR beta CDR3 region amplification was performed from RNA transcripts. The HTBI primer set served for first-round RT-PCR of the TCR CDR3. TCRdb re-analysed the multiplex PCR reads in MiXCR, keeping a single row per CDR3 protein. The repertoire includes around 480,000 distinct CDR3 sequences, over 13% of them detected once, and around 17% sits in the top ten. Sequenced sample: blood. The receptors shown here come from a woman younger than 35 with Graves' hyperthyroidism.

The V call is TRBV5-6, the J call TRBJ1-4; tentative D call: TRBD1 (5 bases). The CDR3 has 15 residues. CDR1 and CDR2 (germline): SGHDT, YYEEEE. The V and J ends lost 4 bases and 2 bases respectively, with 12 bases between them. Here the CDR3 DNA reads TGTGCCAGCAGCCCTCCAGGGTTTACTAATGAAAAACTGTTTTTT. This sequence encodes CASSPPGFTNEKLFF.

This clonotype was detected many times. The chain carries TRBV7-2 and TRBJ2-7, with a possible D match to TRBD2 (6 bases). The CDR3 covers 16 residues. Germline CDR1 SGHTA, CDR2 FQGNSA. V shed 2 bases and J shed 2 bases, with 16 bases lying between them. The CDR3 nucleotides read TGTGCCAGCAGCTTATTGTTTGCTAGCGAGACCTACGAGCAGTACTTC. Protein: CASSLLFASETYEQYF.

Regarding this clonotype: The junction differs from germline at one of its ends, possibly a read error. The gene calls are TRBV7-6 and TRBJ2-1; 12 bases match TRBD1. Germline V gene sequence: CDR1 SGHVS, CDR2 FNYEAQ. The CDR3 sequence is 14 residues long. CDR3 DNA sequence: TGTGCCATCCAGCGGGACAGGGGGCGAGGTGAGCAGTCCTTC. Translating it yields CAIQRDRGRGEQSF.

This clonotype was counted a few times. The V gene is TRBV4-1, the J gene TRBJ1-2, with 9 bases fitting TRBD1. J lost 7 bases, V lost 0 bases, and 6 bases had no gene match. Germline CDR1 MGHRA, CDR2 YSYEKL. There are 15 residues in the CDR3. The CDR3: CASSQDNRGLGGYTF. The DNA for the CDR3 is TGCGCCAGCAGCCAAGATAACAGGGGGCTGGGTGGCTACACCTTC.

This clonotype showed up many times. V gene TRBV12-3 or TRBV12-4 combines with J gene TRBJ2-1, with 9 nucleotides matching TRBD2. After removal of 6 bases from V and 10 bases from J, the junction contained 10 bases not matched to a gene. This CDR3 has 14 amino acids. The CDR3 region is CASSLRLAAREQFF. The DNA of the CDR3 is TGTGCCAGCAGCCTCCGACTAGCGGCTAGGGAGCAGTTCTTC.

This clonotype appeared a few times. V and J are TRBV29-1 and TRBJ2-3; the match to TRBD2 covers 10 bases. The CDR3 contains 18 residues. Germline CDR1 reads SQVTM; CDR2 reads ANQGSEA. V was pared by 5 bases and J by 1 base, with 15 bases of the junction left unmatched. CDR3 region: CSVRLASGRARGTDTQYF. CDR3 nucleotide sequence: TGCAGCGTTCGTTTAGCGAGCGGGAGGGCCCGTGGCACAGATACGCAGTATTTT.

This clonotype came up many times. This chain joins TRBV28 and TRBJ2-7, with 10 bases matching TRBD1. The CDR3 is 16 amino acids. Germline-derived CDR1 and CDR2 are MDHEN and SYDVKM. The J segment lost 6 bases and the V segment lost 7 bases, leaving 15 bases of the junction unmatched. The CDR3 here is CASTFPTGGSGGEQYF. The CDR3 bases are TGTGCCAGCACCTTCCCGACAGGGGGCTCCGGCGGCGAGCAGTACTTC.

Notes on this clonotype: Just one base apart from a much larger clone, this may be a read error. The chain is built from TRBV13 and TRBJ2-3, with 10 positions matching TRBD2. V lost 6 bases and J lost 2; bases outside the gene matches: 11. The CDR3 runs to 17 residues. Germline V lookup: CDR1 PRHDT, CDR2 FYEKMQ (reference sequence). The CDR3 DNA reads as TGTGCCAGCAGGTCCCTAGCGGGAGACCATTTCACAGATACGCAGTATTTT. Translated, it gives CASRSLAGDHFTDTQYF.

In this sample, this clonotype turned up a few times. The chain employs TRBV24-1 and TRBJ1-5; tentatively, D is TRBD1 (6 bases). CDR3 length: 16 amino acids. Per the germline V gene, CDR1 is KGHDR and CDR2 is SFDVKD. V lost 3 bases and J 0 bases, leaving 11 bases between the germline ends. This chain's CDR3 is CATSDRRQDSNQPQHF. Here the CDR3 DNA reads TGTGCCACCAGTGATCGCAGACAGGATAGCAATCAGCCCCAGCATTTT.

As to this clonotype: A read error may be the cause here, since a much bigger clone is one base away. The rearrangement uses TRBV18 and TRBJ1-1, with a weak D call TRBD1 (6 bases). Per the germline V gene, CDR1 is KGHSH and CDR2 is LQKENI. There are 14 residues in the CDR3. Here the CDR3 reads CASSLDRLNTEASF. As DNA, the CDR3 is TGTGCCAGCTCACTGGACAGACTTAACACTGAAGCTTCCTTT.

This clonotype was counted a few times. The chain is built from TRBV4-1 and TRBJ1-1; perhaps TRBD1 as D (5 bases). CDR3 length equals 12 residues. The V gene lost 3 bases and the J gene lost 8 bases, with 10 bases spanning the gap. In germline, CDR1 is MGHRA, CDR2 YSYEKL. The DNA of the CDR3 is TGCGCCAGCAGCCATGGGGGGAGAGAAGCTTTCTTT. This encodes CASSHGGREAFF.

This clonotype was picked up many times. The rearrangement uses TRBV14 and TRBJ2-3, with TRBD1 matching 7 bases. The V segment lost 4 bases and the J segment 2 bases; nucleotides outside the gene matches: 6. This CDR3 spans 15 amino acids. The germline V gene has CDR1 SGHDN and CDR2 FVKESK. This CDR3 reads CASSLRTGTTDTQYF. As DNA, the CDR3 is TGTGCCAGCAGCCTAAGGACAGGAACCACAGATACGCAGTATTTT.

This clonotype was recorded at least ten times. This chain uses TRBV7-3 with TRBJ2-1; D not certain. Germline assignment: CDR1 SGHTA and CDR2 FQGTGA. V was pared by 1 base and J by 5 bases, with 3 bases between. The CDR3 sequence is 12 residues long. The DNA for the CDR3 is TGTGCCAGCAGCTTAAACCACAATGAGCAGTTCTTC. It is translated as CASSLNHNEQFF. Looking up the rest from reference TRBV7-3 and TRBJ2-1 gives the full variable domain: GAGVSQTPSNKVTEKGKYVELRCDPISGHTALYWYRQSLGQGPEFLIYFQGTGAADDSGLPNDRFFAVRPEGSVSTLKIQRTERGDSAVYLCASSLNHNEQFFGPGTRLTVL.

This clonotype was counted a single time. V gene TRBV7-9 combines with J gene TRBJ2-4; TRBD2 might be the D (5 bases). The CDR3 runs to 15 residues. The V and J ends lost 3 bases and 7 bases respectively, with 16 bases between them. Germline-derived CDR1 and CDR2 are SEHNR and FQNEAQ (reference sequence). CDR3 region: CASSFLGLAHNIQYF. In nucleotides, the CDR3 is TGTGCCAGCAGCTTTCTGGGTCTAGCCCACAACATTCAGTACTTC.

At least ten counts were recorded for this clonotype. The chain has TRBV27 and TRBJ1-2; D not resolved. Between the trimmed V and J ends, which lost 3 bases and 0 bases, there was a span of 14 bases. The CDR3 contains 16 residues. Germline loops: CDR1 MNHEY, CDR2 SMNVEV (reference sequence). CDR3 sequence: CASSFRGRSTNYGYTF. The CDR3 nucleotides are TGTGCCAGCAGTTTCCGCGGCAGATCTACTAACTATGGCTACACCTTC.

This clonotype was detected many times. The gene calls are TRBV20-1 and TRBJ2-2; D uncertain. The CDR3 runs 12 residues. Trimming pared 4 bases from V and 6 bases from J, leaving 9 bases between. Germline assignment: CDR1 DFQATT and CDR2 SNEGSKA (reference sequence). The DNA for the CDR3 is TGCAGTGCTAAAAAGGATCCCGGGGAGCTGTTTTTT. The encoded protein is CSAKKDPGELFF.

This clonotype appeared a few times. The genes are TRBV7-8 and TRBJ2-4; tentatively, D is TRBD1 or TRBD2 (6 bases each). The V end was cut by 5 bases, the J end by 0 bases, with 17 bases between. CDR3 size: 17 residues. CDR1 SGHVS and CDR2 FQNEAQ come from the germline V gene. The CDR3 nucleotides read TGTGCCAGCAGCCCCTATTTGGGGGGCCAAGCCAAAAACATTCAGTACTTC. Translation gives CASSPYLGGQAKNIQYF.

This clonotype was counted ten times or more. V is TRBV7-9 and J is TRBJ1-2; TRBD1 might be the D (5 bases). CDR1 and CDR2 from the germline V gene are SEHNR and FQNEAQ (reference sequence). This CDR3 comprises 12 residues. CDR3 coding DNA: TGTCTCCTCGCATCCGGGGGGTATGGCTACACCTTC. Amino acids: CLLASGGYGYTF.

This clonotype showed up just a few times. The chain combines TRBV5-1 with TRBJ1-2, with D possibly TRBD1 on 6 matching bases. V lost 0 bases and J 2 bases, leaving 8 bases between the germline ends. CDR3 size: 14 residues. Germline V gene data show CDR1 as SGHRS and CDR2 as YFSETQ. CDR3 in amino acids: CASSLEGGNYGYTF. CDR3 sequence (DNA): TGCGCCAGCAGCTTGGAAGGGGGGAACTATGGCTACACCTTC.

The rearrangement links TRBV7-2 to TRBJ1-2, with 7 bases identical to TRBD1. V was clipped by 4 bases and J by 6 bases; unmatched bases: 8. The germline V gene has CDR1 SGHTA and CDR2 FQGNSA. This CDR3 contains 14 residues. The CDR3 loop is CASSSPGTEHGYTF. The CDR3 coding sequence is TGTGCCAGCAGCTCCCCCGGGACAGAACATGGCTACACCTTC.

The chain combines TRBV28 with TRBJ1-1; D is possibly TRBD1 (6 bases). Germline lookup yields CDR1 MDHEN and CDR2 SYDVKM. This CDR3 is 14 amino acids long. The V and J ends lost 6 bases and 11 bases respectively, with 22 bases between them. The CDR3 sequence: CASRETGRIPEAFF. The CDR3 nucleotides read TGTGCCAGCAGAGAAACAGGGCGGATCCCCGAGGCTTTCTTT. Supplemented by reference TRBV28 and TRBJ1-1, the full variable domain reads DVKVTQSSRYLVKRTGEKVFLECVQDMDHENMFWYRQDPGLGLRLIYFSYDVKMKEKGDIPEGYSVSREKKERFSLILESASTNQTSMYLCASRETGRIPEAFFGQGTRLTVV.

The gene calls are TRBV6-7 and TRBJ2-1; possible D gene TRBD1, 6 bases. TRBV6-7 is an ORF; its function is uncertain. The CDR3 runs 15 residues. The V end lost 4 bases, the J end lost 5 bases, and 15 bases lay between the germline ends. The CDR3 nucleotides are TGTGCCAGCAGTTCACCGACAGGTTGGGACAATGAGCAGTTCTTC. This codes for CASSSPTGWDNEQFF.

V is TRBV6-1 and J is TRBJ2-7; D is perhaps TRBD1 (6 bases). The CDR3 is 12 residues long. In germline, CDR1 is MNHNS, CDR2 SASEGT. V was shortened by 11 bases and J by 7 bases, with 18 bases between the two germline ends. Here the CDR3 reads CALQGRVLEQYF. The CDR3 DNA follows: TGTGCCCTCCAGGGGAGAGTTTTGGAGCAGTACTTC.

This clonotype was observed a few times. The chain combines TRBV29-1 with TRBJ1-2; TRBD1 agrees at 8 bases. This CDR3 comprises 13 residues. Germline V lookup: CDR1 SQVTM, CDR2 ANQGSEA. With V trimmed by 2 bases and J by 7 bases, 6 bases remained unmatched. CDR3 bases: TGCAGCGTTGAACCCACAGGGGGTGGTGGCTACACCTTC. It codes for CSVEPTGGGGYTF.

A few counts support this clonotype. The CDR3 DNA follows: TGTGCCAGCAGTCATTCCGGGACTAGCGGCCGTGTCCAGTTCTTC. Its protein product is CASSHSGTSGRVQFF. The chain joins TRBV2 to TRBJ2-1, with 11 nucleotides matching TRBD2. The V gene end was trimmed by 5 bases and the J gene end by 13 bases; junction bases not matched to a gene: 13. The CDR3 totals 15 residues. Germline V CDR1 and CDR2: SNHLY, FYNNEI.

The sample holds many counts of this clonotype. The rearrangement links TRBV20-1 to TRBJ2-5, with 12 bases lining up with TRBD1. The CDR3 runs to 13 residues. V trimming: 6 bases; J trimming: 7 bases; junction bases outside the gene matches: 6. Germline-derived CDR1 and CDR2 are DFQATT and SNEGSKA (reference sequence). The CDR3 DNA sequence: TGCAGTGCCCGGGACAGGGGGCTGATGACCCAGTACTTC. Its protein product is CSARDRGLMTQYF.